The clone carrying this T cell receptor (beta chain) appeared once. Antigen: not known. Several immunoSEQ plates held equal portions of the genomic DNA taken from each subset. TCRdb's table, derived via immunoSEQ multiplex PCR, lists solely in-frame clones and lacks some. In the table there are a few million clones, 85% to 95% of which are singletons. The CDR3 covers 13 residues. Germline V gene lookup returns CDR1 SGHNT and CDR2 YYREEE (reference sequence). Losses at the gene ends were 3 bases for V and 8 bases for J; bases not matched to a gene: 6. Partitioning of CD4+ cells yielded a CD45RA+ naive subset and a CD45RA-negative memory subset. This record belongs to a study of shared clonotypes between healthy human individuals. Looking at the study overall: A couple of female and three male donors aged 18 to 49 were enrolled. Notes on the study in general: What naive subsets generally showed was a larger estimated richness than memory subsets showed.

This receptor was identified in a man aged 18 to 30 in good health. Some clones in this sample may be carry-over from other donors' samples. The specimen sequenced was naive CD4+ T cells from PBMCs. Subset reported: CD45RA+ positively selected. The J gene is TRBJ1-2, the V gene TRBV5-4; 8 nucleotides line up with TRBD1. The CDR3 loop reads CASSSTGVFGYTF. The CDR3 DNA is TGTGCCAGCAGCTCGACAGGGGTGTTCGGCTACACCTTC.